This T cell receptor beta chain emerged from a study of T-cell memory formation after mild COVID-19. As for the study in general: TCR clusters were mostly confined to one donor each. Points from the study as a whole: Of the contracting clones, CD4+ ones lay mainly in CM and EM, and CD8+ ones in EMRA. Pre-infection memory carried some responding clones, suggesting that cross-reactive memory joined.

Regarding this clonotype: Its antigen is unknown.

TCR alpha and TCR beta cDNA libraries carrying sample barcodes and UMIs were produced by 5'RACE using constant-segment primers. TCRdb re-called the 5' RACE reads through MiXCR, storing one row per CDR3 protein. This sample yields 350,000 or so distinct CDR3 sequences, of which under 15% are seen a single time; 20% to 25% belongs to the top ten. CDR1 is LNHDA, CDR2 SQIVND, per germline (reference sequence). Germline trimming cut 10 bases from V and 3 bases from J; bases unmatched to any gene: 4. The CDR3 is 12 amino acids. V usage is TRBV19 and J usage is TRBJ1-2; 8 bases fit TRBD1. The specimen was PBMCs or a T cell subset sorted from them (not recorded which). The clonotype comes from a man aged 18 to 29 who had mild COVID-19 (a few samples of this study predate the infection). Cell type and time point are not known. CDR3 nucleotides: TGTGCCACACCGGACAGGGACTATGGCTACACCTTC. Residues: CATPDRDYGYTF.